These 12 T cell receptor beta chains share one sample of origin, sequenced in a study of response to subunit inactivated influenza vaccine. TCRdb fed the RT-PCR reads into MiXCR, producing one record per CDR3 protein. The data show more than 250,000 distinct CDR3 sequences, just over 20% seen once. This sample comprised PBMCs from blood, obtained about 20 months after vaccination. The receptors come from a man in his fifties or sixties who received an inactivated influenza vaccine.

The chain carries TRBV7-2 and TRBJ1-4, with TRBD1 identical over 8 bases. Germline loops: CDR1 SGHTA, CDR2 FQGNSA. The CDR3 is 15 amino acids. Germline trimming cut 2 bases from V and 3 bases from J; bases unmatched to any gene: 2. Here the CDR3 reads CASSLPTGANEKLFF. The CDR3 DNA is TGTGCCAGCAGCTTACCGACAGGGGCTAATGAAAAACTGTTTTTT.

The chain has TRBV5-6 and TRBJ2-3; D gene ambiguous. The CDR3 totals 14 residues. Trimming pared 1 base from V and 2 bases from J, leaving 8 bases between. CDR1 SGHDT and CDR2 YYEEEE come from the germline V gene. This chain's CDR3 is CASSLRRITDTQYF. The CDR3, as DNA: TGTGCCAGCAGCTTGAGACGGATCACAGATACGCAGTATTTT. Combining the CDR3 with reference TRBV5-6 and TRBJ2-3 gives the whole variable domain DAGVTQSPTHLIKTRGQQVTLRCSPKSGHDTVSWYQQALGQGPQFIFQYYEEEERQRGNFPDRFSGHQFPNYSSELNVNALLLGDSALYLCASSLRRITDTQYFGPGTRLTVL.

This clonotype has just a few counts. V gene TRBV10-1 combines with J gene TRBJ2-1; 11 bases are shared with TRBD1. Unmatched junction bases numbered 3, after V lost 5 bases and J lost 3 bases. The CDR3 consists of 15 residues. Germline lookup yields CDR1 WNHNN and CDR2 SYGVQD (reference sequence). CDR3 protein: CASSRGQGVYNEQFF. Written as DNA, the CDR3 is TGCGCCAGCAGTCGGGGACAGGGGGTCTACAATGAGCAGTTCTTC.

The J gene is TRBJ1-1, the V gene TRBV7-9, with D tentatively TRBD1 (6 bases). Germline CDR1 and CDR2: SEHNR and FQNEAQ (reference sequence). The germline V and J ends were trimmed by 1 base and 5 bases, with 11 bases remaining between them. CDR3 size: 14 residues. CDR3 DNA sequence: TGTGCCAGCAGCTTAGTGGGGGCACGGACTGAAGCTTTCTTT. Translating gives CASSLVGARTEAFF.

This clonotype was picked up a small number of times. V and J are TRBV12-3 or TRBV12-4 and TRBJ1-1, with D unresolved. Trimming took off 3 bases at V and 10 bases at J, with 12 bases between the two ends. This CDR3 comprises 12 residues. For the CDR3, the DNA is TGTGCCAGCAGTTTGGGCAGTGTCGTAGCTTTCTTT. Amino acids: CASSLGSVVAFF.

CDR3 residues: CASSFPGTGPTGELFF. For the CDR3, the DNA is TGTGCCAGCAGTTTCCCAGGGACAGGGCCCACCGGGGAGCTGTTTTTT. The J gene is TRBJ2-2, the V gene TRBV28, with 9 nucleotides matching TRBD1. V trimming: 3 bases; J trimming: 4 bases; junction bases outside the gene matches: 6. The germline V gene encodes CDR1 MDHEN and CDR2 SYDVKM. The CDR3 runs 16 residues.

This sequence joins TRBV20-1 and TRBJ1-2, with D unresolved. This CDR3 comprises 11 residues. The germline V gene encodes CDR1 DFQATT and CDR2 SNEGSKA (reference sequence). V was cut by 3 bases and J by 12 bases, with 14 bases left in between. CDR3 nucleotide sequence: TGCAGTGCTAGTCATAGGGAGAGCCACACCTTC. It yields the protein CSASHRESHTF.

The chain couples TRBV7-9 to TRBJ1-1; TRBD1 aligns across 10 bases. This CDR3 has 16 residues. CDR1 is SEHNR and CDR2 is FQNEAQ in the germline V gene (reference sequence). V lost 4 bases to trimming and J lost 0 bases; unmatched junction nucleotides: 5. CDR3 amino acids: CASSSRTGGVNTEAFF. The DNA for the CDR3 is TGTGCCAGCAGCTCAAGGACAGGGGGTGTGAACACTGAAGCTTTCTTT.

This clonotype was seen only a few times. The V gene is TRBV7-2, the J gene TRBJ1-2, with 7 bases lining up with TRBD1. Trimming took 2 bases from V and 4 from J; bases not matched to a gene: 7. The V gene's germline CDR1 is SGHTA and CDR2 FQGNSA. This CDR3 has 15 residues. The DNA of the CDR3 is TGTGCCAGCAGCTTAAGTACAGGGGTGGGCTATGGCTACACCTTC. It specifies CASSLSTGVGYGYTF.

The chain combines TRBV19 with TRBJ2-2; the D is unclear. There are 11 residues in the CDR3. V lost 7 bases and J lost 6, with 6 bases in between. Germline values: CDR1 LNHDA, CDR2 SQIVND (reference sequence). CDR3 loop: CASTTAGELFF. The CDR3 DNA is TGTGCCAGTACCACCGCCGGGGAGCTGTTTTTT.

The CDR3 loop reads CASSMLAGGSDTQYF. CDR3 nucleotides: TGTGCCAGCAGCATGCTAGCGGGGGGGTCAGATACGCAGTATTTT. The chain combines TRBV27 with TRBJ2-3; 12 positions agree with TRBD2. The CDR3 consists of 15 residues. J was trimmed by 4 bases and V by 6 bases; bases with no gene match: 5. Germline V gene sequence: CDR1 MNHEY, CDR2 SMNVEV (reference sequence).

Note on this clonotype: The junction differs from germline at one of its ends, possibly a read error. This chain links TRBV6-5 with TRBJ1-2; D not resolved. The CDR3 sequence is 15 residues long. Germline CDR1 reads MNHEY; CDR2 reads SVGAGI. The CDR3 here is CACSSTHLSPYGYTF. The DNA of the CDR3 is TGTGCCTGCAGTTCTACTCACCTCTCGCCCTATGGCTACACCTTC.